The T cell receptor beta chain under discussion was sequenced for a study of T-cell memory formation after mild COVID-19. Study-wide results and caveats: The pre-infection memory compartment contained some responding clones, suggesting cross-reactive memory joined.

On this clonotype itself: Its antigen is not identified.

Trimming took 0 bases from V and 3 from J, leaving 10 bases between them. Germline V gene sequence: CDR1 SGHDT, CDR2 YYEEEE. The CDR3 has 14 residues. One entry per CDR3 protein results from TCRdb running MiXCR on the 5' RACE reads. The sample records a few hundred thousand distinct CDR3 sequences, approximately 27% being singletons. Input material: PBMCs or a T cell subset sorted from them (not recorded which). The chain links TRBV5-6 to TRBJ2-7, with D possibly TRBD1 on 5 matching bases. The clonotype was recovered from an adult woman who had mild COVID-19 (a few samples of this study predate the infection). Cell type and time point are not known. The CDR3 spells CASSLAQGIYEQYF. CDR3 sequence (DNA): TGTGCCAGCAGCTTGGCGCAGGGTATCTACGAGCAGTACTTC. The full variable domain, rest sourced from reference TRBV5-6 and TRBJ2-7, is DAGVTQSPTHLIKTRGQQVTLRCSPKSGHDTVSWYQQALGQGPQFIFQYYEEEERQRGNFPDRFSGHQFPNYSSELNVNALLLGDSALYLCASSLAQGIYEQYFGPGTRLTVT.